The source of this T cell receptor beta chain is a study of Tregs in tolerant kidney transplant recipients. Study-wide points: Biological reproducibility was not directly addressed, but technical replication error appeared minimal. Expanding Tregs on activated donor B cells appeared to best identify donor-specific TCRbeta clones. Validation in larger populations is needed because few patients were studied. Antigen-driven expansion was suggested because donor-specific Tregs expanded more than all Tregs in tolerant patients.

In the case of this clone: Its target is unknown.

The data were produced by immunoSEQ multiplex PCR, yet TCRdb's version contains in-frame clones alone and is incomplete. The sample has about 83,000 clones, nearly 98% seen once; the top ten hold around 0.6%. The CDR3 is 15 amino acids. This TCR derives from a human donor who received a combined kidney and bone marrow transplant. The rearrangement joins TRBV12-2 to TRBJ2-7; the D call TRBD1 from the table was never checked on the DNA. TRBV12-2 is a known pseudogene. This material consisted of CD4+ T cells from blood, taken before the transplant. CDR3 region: CASRTRDTTTYEQYF. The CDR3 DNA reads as TGTGCAAGTCGCACTCGGGACACGACAACCTACGAGCAGTACTTC.